This T cell receptor beta chain derives from a study of beta chain features in type 1 diabetes. Background on the study: Patients shared similar age, gender and cell yields with healthy donors. Over all samples combined, some 110 million sorted cells were examined.

This clone occurred a few times. Post-sort purity exceeded 98% for all sorted populations. Germline lookup yields CDR1 LGHNA and CDR2 YSLEER. This CDR3 contains 14 residues. V dropped 1 base and J dropped 11 bases, with 17 bases sitting between them. Of the isolated RNA, all was reverse transcribed, and so the sequenced material was expressed TCRB transcripts. TCRdb's copy holds only in-frame clones and misses some; the assay was immunoSEQ multiplex PCR. The sample lists more than 300,000 clones, around 13% seen once, with 0.017% in the top ten. The gene calls are TRBV4-3 and TRBJ1-1; TRBD1 might be the D (6 bases). This receptor was obtained from a young man in good health. Material: naive CD4+ T cells from blood. CDR3 DNA sequence: TGCGCCAGCAGCCAAGTTTCGGGACAAAAGTCGGCTTTCTTT. Its translation is CASSQVSGQKSAFF.